This T cell receptor (beta chain) originates from a study of a mutant IDH1 vaccine in newly diagnosed glioma. Points from the study as a whole: Pseudoprogression showed no apparent link to changes in top peripheral T cell clonotypes.

The time point: baseline, week 1 (first vaccination visit). Regarding treatment: pre-vaccination baseline after standard-of-care therapy. There were new WHO grade 3 or 4 astrocytomas in the donors, and these were IDH1-mutant and ATRX-lost. Assay used: immunoSEQ multiplex PCR; TCRdb lists only in-frame clones, some missing. This table holds fewer than 45,000 clones, 78% found once. The CDR3 loop spans 13 amino acids. The ends were cut back, 1 base at V and 8 bases at J, with 12 bases in the middle. Looked up from germline, CDR1 is SGHNT and CDR2 is YYREEE (reference sequence). On this clone: Its antigen is undetermined.

The J gene is TRBJ1-2, the V gene TRBV5-4; no reliable D call. The receptor comes from a man aged 35-49 years with glioma. Some clones in this sample may be carry-over from other donors' samples. Sequencing used PBMCs, obtained from a glioma patient treated with radiotherapy, temozolomide or both. The CDR3 is CASSLKSTNGYTF. The CDR3 DNA follows: TGTGCCAGCAGCTTGAAATCGACGAACGGCTACACCTTC.